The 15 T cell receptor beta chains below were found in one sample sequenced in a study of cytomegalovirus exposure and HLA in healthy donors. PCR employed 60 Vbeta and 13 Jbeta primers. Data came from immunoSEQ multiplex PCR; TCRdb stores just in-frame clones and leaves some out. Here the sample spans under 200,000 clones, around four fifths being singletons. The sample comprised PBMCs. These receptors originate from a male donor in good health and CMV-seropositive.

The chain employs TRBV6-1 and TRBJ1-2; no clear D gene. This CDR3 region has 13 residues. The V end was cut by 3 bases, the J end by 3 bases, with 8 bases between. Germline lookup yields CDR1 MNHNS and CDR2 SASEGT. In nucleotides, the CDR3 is TGTGCCAGCAGTGATGGACTGTACTATGGCTACACCTTC. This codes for CASSDGLYYGYTF.

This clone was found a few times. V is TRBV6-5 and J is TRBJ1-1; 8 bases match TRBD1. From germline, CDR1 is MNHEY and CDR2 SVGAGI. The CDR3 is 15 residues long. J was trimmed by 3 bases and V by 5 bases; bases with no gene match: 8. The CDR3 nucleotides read TGTGCCAGCAGTCGGCGACAGGGGAGGGACACTGAAGCTTTCTTT. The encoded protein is CASSRRQGRDTEAFF.

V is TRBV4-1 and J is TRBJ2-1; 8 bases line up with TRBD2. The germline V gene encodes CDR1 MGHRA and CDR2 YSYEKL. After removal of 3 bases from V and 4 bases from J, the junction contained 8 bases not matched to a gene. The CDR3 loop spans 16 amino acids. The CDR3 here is CASSQGRRGAYNEQFF. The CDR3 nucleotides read TGCGCCAGCAGCCAGGGGAGGCGGGGGGCGTACAATGAGCAGTTCTTC.

CDR3 coding DNA: TGTGCCAGCAGCCCCACTAGCGGGGGGTCGGCCAATGAGCAGTTCTTC. It codes for CASSPTSGGSANEQFF. V and J are TRBV6-6 and TRBJ2-1; 12 bases map to TRBD2. Looked up from germline, CDR1 is MNHNY and CDR2 is SVGAGI (reference sequence). The junction had 9 bases not matched to a gene; V was cut back by 6 bases and J by 6 bases. The CDR3 runs to 16 residues.

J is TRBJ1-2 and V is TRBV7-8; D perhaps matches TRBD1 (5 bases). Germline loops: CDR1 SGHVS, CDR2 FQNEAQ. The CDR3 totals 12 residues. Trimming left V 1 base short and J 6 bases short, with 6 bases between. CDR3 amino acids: CASSLGGDGYTF. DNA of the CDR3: TGTGCCAGCAGCTTAGGGGGGGATGGCTACACCTTC. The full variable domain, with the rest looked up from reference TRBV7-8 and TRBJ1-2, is GAGVSQSPRYKVAKRGQDVALRCDPISGHVSLFWYQQALGQGPEFLTYFQNEAQLDKSGLPSDRFFAERPEGSVSTLKIQRTQQEDSAVYLCASSLGGDGYTFGSGTRLTVV.

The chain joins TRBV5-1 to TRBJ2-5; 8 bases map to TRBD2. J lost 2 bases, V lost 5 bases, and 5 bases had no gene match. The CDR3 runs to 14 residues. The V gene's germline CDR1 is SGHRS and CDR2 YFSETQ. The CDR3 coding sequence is TGCGCCAGCAGTCGGACTAGCTGGCAAGAGACCCAGTACTTC. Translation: CASSRTSWQETQYF. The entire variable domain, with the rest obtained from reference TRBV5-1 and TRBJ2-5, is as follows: KAGVTQTPRYLIKTRGQQVTLSCSPISGHRSVSWYQQTPGQGLQFLFEYFSETQRNKGNFPGRFSGRQFSNSRSEMNVSTLELGDSALYLCASSRTSWQETQYFGPGTRLLVL.

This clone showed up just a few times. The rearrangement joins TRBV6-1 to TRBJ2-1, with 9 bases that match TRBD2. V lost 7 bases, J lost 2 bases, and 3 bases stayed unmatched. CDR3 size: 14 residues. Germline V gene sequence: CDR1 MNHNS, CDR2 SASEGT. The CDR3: CASTGGGAYNEQFF. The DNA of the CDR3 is TGTGCCAGCACTGGCGGGGGGGCCTACAATGAGCAGTTCTTC.

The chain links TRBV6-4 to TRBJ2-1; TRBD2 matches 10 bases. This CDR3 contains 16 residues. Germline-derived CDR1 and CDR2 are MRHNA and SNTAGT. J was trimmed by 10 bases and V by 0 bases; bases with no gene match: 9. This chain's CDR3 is CASSDSTSGTPIEQFF. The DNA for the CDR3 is TGTGCCAGCAGTGACTCTACTAGCGGGACCCCTATAGAGCAGTTCTTC.

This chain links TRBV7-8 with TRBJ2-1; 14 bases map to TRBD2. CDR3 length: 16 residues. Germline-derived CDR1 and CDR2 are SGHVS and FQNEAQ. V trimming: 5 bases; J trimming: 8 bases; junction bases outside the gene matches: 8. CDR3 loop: CASSQTSGGARHEQFF. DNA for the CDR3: TGTGCCAGCAGCCAGACTAGCGGGGGGGCCCGCCATGAGCAGTTCTTC.

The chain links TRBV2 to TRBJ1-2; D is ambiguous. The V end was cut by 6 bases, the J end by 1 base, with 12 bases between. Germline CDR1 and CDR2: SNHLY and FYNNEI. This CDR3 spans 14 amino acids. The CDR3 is CASRIERDNYGYTF. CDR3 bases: TGTGCCAGCAGGATTGAAAGAGATAACTATGGCTACACCTTC.

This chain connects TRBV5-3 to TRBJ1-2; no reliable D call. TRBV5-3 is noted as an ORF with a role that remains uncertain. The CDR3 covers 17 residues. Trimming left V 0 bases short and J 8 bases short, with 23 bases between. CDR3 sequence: CARSLGSEAAGFRGYTF. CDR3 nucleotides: TGTGCCAGAAGCTTGGGTAGCGAGGCCGCGGGGTTTCGGGGCTACACCTTC.

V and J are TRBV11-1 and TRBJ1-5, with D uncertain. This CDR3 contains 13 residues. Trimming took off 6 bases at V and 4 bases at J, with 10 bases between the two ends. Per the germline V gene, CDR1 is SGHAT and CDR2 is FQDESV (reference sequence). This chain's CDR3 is CASSPGVNQPQHF. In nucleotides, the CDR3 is TGTGCCAGCAGTCCGGGTGTTAATCAGCCCCAGCATTTT.

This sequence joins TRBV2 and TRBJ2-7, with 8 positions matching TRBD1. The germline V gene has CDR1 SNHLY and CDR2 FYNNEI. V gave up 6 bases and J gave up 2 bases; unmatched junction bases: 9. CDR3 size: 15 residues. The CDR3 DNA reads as TGTGCCAGCAGCTACCGGACAGGGCGAACCTACGAGCAGTACTTC. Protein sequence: CASSYRTGRTYEQYF.

For the CDR3, the DNA is TGTGCCAGCAGCCCCAGGGGGACTTTGAACACCGGGGAGCTGTTTTTT. Protein product: CASSPRGTLNTGELFF. The V call is TRBV9, the J call TRBJ2-2, with D tentatively TRBD1 (7 bases). CDR3 length: 16 amino acids. CDR1 and CDR2 from the germline V gene are SGDLS and YYNGEE. V was shortened by 4 bases and J by 1 base, with 14 bases between the two germline ends.

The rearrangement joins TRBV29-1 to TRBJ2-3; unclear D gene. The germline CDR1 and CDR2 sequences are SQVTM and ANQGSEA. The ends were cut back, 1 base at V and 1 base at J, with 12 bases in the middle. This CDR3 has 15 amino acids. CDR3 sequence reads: CSVEALTPRTDTQYF. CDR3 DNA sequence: TGCAGCGTTGAAGCTCTGACTCCCCGCACAGATACGCAGTATTTT.